The 22 T cell receptor beta chains below were found in one sample sequenced in a study of cytomegalovirus exposure and HLA in healthy donors. Amplification used 60 Vbeta primers and 13 Jbeta primers. The method was immunoSEQ multiplex PCR; TCRdb's version includes in-frame clones alone and lacks a portion of them. The sample includes 70,000 to 90,000 clones, roughly 84% seen only once; the top ten take approximately 17%. Sequencing used PBMCs. These receptors were taken from a man aged 70 or older in good health and CMV-seropositive.

This chain connects TRBV19 to TRBJ2-7; 9 positions match TRBD1. Germline V gene sequence: CDR1 LNHDA, CDR2 SQIVND (reference sequence). The CDR3 runs 13 residues. The junction had 3 bases not matched to a gene; V was cut back by 6 bases and J by 3 bases. In nucleotides, the CDR3 is TGTGCCAGTAGGCAGGGACAGGGCTACGAGCAGTACTTC. It encodes CASRQGQGYEQYF.

The chain couples TRBV6-5 to TRBJ2-7; no firm D call. Germline CDR1 is MNHEY and CDR2 is SVGAGI. The CDR3 runs 14 residues. Trimming left V 5 bases short and J 2 bases short, with 13 bases between. In DNA, the CDR3 is TGTGCCAGCAGTGACATTATACACCCCTACGAGCAGTACTTC. It translates to CASSDIIHPYEQYF.

The rearrangement joins TRBV5-1 to TRBJ2-5; 10 bases are a match to TRBD1. CDR3 length equals 16 residues. The V gene end was trimmed by 2 bases and the J gene end by 4 bases; junction bases not matched to a gene: 8. Germline V gene data show CDR1 as SGHRS and CDR2 as YFSETQ. This CDR3 is CASSLAPGQGSETQYF. For the CDR3, the DNA is TGCGCCAGCAGCTTAGCACCGGGACAGGGGTCAGAGACCCAGTACTTC.

The rearrangement joins TRBV21-1 to TRBJ2-2; TRBD1 is the table's D call and was not checked against the DNA. TRBV21-1 is marked as a pseudogene. The CDR3 sequence is 15 residues long. The CDR3 DNA reads as TGTGCCAGCAGCAAGCAAGGGGCTGACACCGGGGAGCTGTTTTTT. Translation: CASSKQGADTGELFF.

This rearrangement joins TRBV6-5 to TRBJ2-3, with D possibly TRBD2 on 6 matching bases. The V end lost 0 bases, the J end lost 0 bases, and 7 bases lay between the germline ends. The CDR3 runs 15 residues. Germline V lookup: CDR1 MNHEY, CDR2 SVGAGI. This CDR3 reads CASSYSGTSTDTQYF. The CDR3 DNA is TGTGCCAGCAGTTACTCAGGGACTAGCACAGATACGCAGTATTTT.

The rearrangement joins TRBV19 to TRBJ1-2; D possibly corresponds to TRBD1 (6 bases). The CDR3 covers 16 residues. V was clipped by 5 bases and J by 6 bases, with 22 bases between them. Germline lookup yields CDR1 LNHDA and CDR2 SQIVND (reference sequence). CDR3 nucleotides: TGTGCCAGTAGTCCCCGGGGAGCGGGGACAAGTAATGGCTACACCTTC. It codes for CASSPRGAGTSNGYTF.

This chain's CDR3 is CASSSPLTGSREKLFF. In DNA form, the CDR3 reads TGTGCCAGCAGTTCCCCCCTGACAGGGTCACGCGAAAAACTGTTTTTT. This chain connects TRBV28 to TRBJ1-4, with 7 bases that match TRBD1. The CDR3 runs 16 residues. Trimming cost V 4 bases and J 8 bases; bases outside gene matches: 13. Germline assignment: CDR1 MDHEN and CDR2 SYDVKM. Filled out from reference TRBV28 and TRBJ1-4, the complete variable domain reads DVKVTQSSRYLVKRTGEKVFLECVQDMDHENMFWYRQDPGLGLRLIYFSYDVKMKEKGDIPEGYSVSREKKERFSLILESASTNQTSMYLCASSSPLTGSREKLFFGSGTQLSVL.

The J gene is TRBJ2-1, the V gene TRBV19; tentative D call: TRBD2 (5 bases). This CDR3 is 13 amino acids long. Germline CDR1 LNHDA, CDR2 SQIVND (reference sequence). V lost 3 bases and J lost 10, with 13 bases in between. CDR3: CASSMRGRREQFF. The CDR3 DNA sequence: TGTGCCAGTAGTATGCGTGGGAGAAGGGAGCAGTTCTTC.

The count of this clone is one. The chain has TRBV10-3 and TRBJ1-2, with 7 bases matching TRBD1. CDR3 length: 14 residues. Germline CDR1 reads ENHRY; CDR2 reads SYGVKD. With 6 bases clipped from V and 2 bases from J, the junction kept 6 bases outside the gene matches. The CDR3 is CAIRPSDRNYGYTF. Here the CDR3 DNA reads TGTGCCATCAGACCCTCGGACAGGAACTATGGCTACACCTTC.

The CDR3 protein is CASSPTTGRNNEKLFF. The CDR3 DNA is TGCGCCAGCAGCCCGACAACGGGGAGAAATAATGAAAAACTGTTTTTT. The chain carries TRBV4-1 and TRBJ1-4; D ambiguous. The germline CDR1 and CDR2 sequences are MGHRA and YSYEKL. The CDR3 contains 16 residues. Trimming pared 4 bases from V and 4 bases from J, leaving 16 bases between.

The genes are TRBV6-5 and TRBJ1-2; weak D call: TRBD1 (6 bases). The CDR3 has 15 amino acids. Looked up from germline, CDR1 is MNHEY and CDR2 is SVGAGI. V lost 5 bases, J lost 2 bases, and 15 bases lay in between. CDR3 amino acids: CASSLGQWSNYGYTF. For the CDR3, the DNA is TGTGCCAGCAGTCTAGGACAGTGGTCCAACTATGGCTACACCTTC.

The chain joins TRBV5-1 to TRBJ1-2; perhaps TRBD1 as D (6 bases). Germline CDR1 is SGHRS and CDR2 is YFSETQ. This CDR3 has 13 amino acids. Deletions cut 4 bases from V and 4 bases from J, with 11 bases between. The CDR3 region has the DNA TGCGCCAGCAGCACAGGGATTGGCTATGGCTACACCTTC. Translated: CASSTGIGYGYTF.

The chain combines TRBV29-1 with TRBJ1-2; D unresolved. The CDR3 is 18 residues long. V was shortened by 1 base and J by 5 bases, with 26 bases between the two germline ends. Germline CDR1 is SQVTM and CDR2 is ANQGSEA. CDR3 sequence: CSVEVILEVGQRGYGYTF. In DNA form, the CDR3 reads TGCAGCGTTGAAGTAATATTAGAGGTTGGCCAACGGGGATATGGCTACACCTTC.

The rearrangement links TRBV28 to TRBJ1-1; the match to TRBD1 covers 7 bases. CDR3 size: 14 residues. Germline V gene sequence: CDR1 MDHEN, CDR2 SYDVKM. With V trimmed by 4 bases and J by 4 bases, 6 bases remained unmatched. The CDR3 protein is CASSSATGFTEAFF. CDR3 DNA: TGTGCCAGCAGTTCCGCGACAGGGTTCACTGAAGCTTTCTTT. Filled out from reference TRBV28 and TRBJ1-1, the complete variable domain reads DVKVTQSSRYLVKRTGEKVFLECVQDMDHENMFWYRQDPGLGLRLIYFSYDVKMKEKGDIPEGYSVSREKKERFSLILESASTNQTSMYLCASSSATGFTEAFFGQGTRLTVV.

This chain joins TRBV5-6 and TRBJ1-5, with 7 nucleotides matching TRBD1. CDR3 length equals 15 residues. The germline V gene encodes CDR1 SGHDT and CDR2 YYEEEE. V was pared by 3 bases and J by 3 bases, with 6 bases of the junction left unmatched. CDR3 nucleotide sequence: TGTGCCAGCAGCTCCCGGACAGGCCTCAATCAGCCCCAGCATTTT. This translates into CASSSRTGLNQPQHF.

The genes are TRBV5-6 and TRBJ2-5; TRBD2 matches at 7 bases. The CDR3 is 14 residues long. V was clipped by 2 bases and J by 5 bases; unmatched bases: 6. Germline values: CDR1 SGHDT, CDR2 YYEEEE. Here the CDR3 reads CASSFLAAAETQYF. In DNA, the CDR3 is TGTGCCAGCAGCTTTCTAGCGGCGGCGGAGACCCAGTACTTC.

The chain uses TRBV7-3 and TRBJ2-1; 7 bases line up with TRBD2. Germline CDR1 is SGHTA and CDR2 is FQGTGA. The CDR3 is 14 amino acids. V trimming: 1 base; J trimming: 8 bases; junction bases outside the gene matches: 5. CDR3 in DNA: TGTGCCAGCAGCTTAAGCGGGAGCAATTATGAGCAGTTCTTC. Residues: CASSLSGSNYEQFF.

The rearrangement joins TRBV5-8 to TRBJ1-1; D might be TRBD1 (6 bases). Germline V gene data show CDR1 as SGHTS and CDR2 as YDEGEE. V gave up 4 bases and J gave up 4 bases, with 20 bases separating them. This CDR3 has 16 residues. CDR3 sequence: CASSLHLGPGVTEAFF. The CDR3 DNA follows: TGTGCCAGCAGCCTCCATCTAGGGCCAGGGGTCACTGAAGCTTTCTTT.

The V and J genes are TRBV9 and TRBJ2-5; TRBD2 might be the D (5 bases). The length of the CDR3 is 15 residues. The germline CDR1 and CDR2 sequences are SGDLS and YYNGEE. Trimming pared 4 bases from V and 2 bases from J, leaving 15 bases between. The CDR3 DNA is TGTGCCAGCAGCCCCCAACACGGGGAGCAAGAGACCCAGTACTTC. Protein product: CASSPQHGEQETQYF. Drawing the rest from reference TRBV9 and TRBJ2-5, the complete variable domain is DSGVTQTPKHLITATGQRVTLRCSPRSGDLSVYWYQQSLDQGLQFLIQYYNGEERAKGNILERFSAQQFPDLHSELNLSSLELGDSALYFCASSPQHGEQETQYFGPGTRLLVL.

The V call is TRBV10-3, the J call TRBJ2-2; 9 bases align to TRBD2. Germline CDR1 and CDR2: ENHRY and SYGVKD. With 2 bases clipped from V and 5 bases from J, the junction kept 3 bases outside the gene matches. The CDR3 is 15 amino acids. CDR3 amino acids: CAISEQLAGTGELFF. Written as DNA, the CDR3 is TGTGCCATCAGTGAGCAACTAGCGGGTACCGGGGAGCTGTTTTTT.

The chain carries TRBV2 and TRBJ2-5; 10 nucleotides align to TRBD1. This CDR3 spans 16 amino acids. Looked up from germline, CDR1 is SNHLY and CDR2 is FYNNEI. V dropped 2 bases and J dropped 6; count of bases not matched to a gene: 9. This CDR3 reads CASSERDRGRGQTQYF. CDR3 bases: TGTGCCAGCAGTGAACGAGACAGGGGGCGCGGGCAGACCCAGTACTTC.

The chain employs TRBV7-2 and TRBJ2-1; 10 bases fit TRBD2. This CDR3 is 16 amino acids long. V was pared by 4 bases and J by 4 bases, with 7 bases of the junction left unmatched. CDR1 is SGHTA and CDR2 is FQGNSA in the germline V gene. The CDR3 nucleotides read TGTGCCAGCAGCTCCTTGGGGACTAGCGCGTACAATGAGCAGTTCTTC. It translates to CASSSLGTSAYNEQFF. Together with reference TRBV7-2 and TRBJ2-1, the CDR3 gives the full variable domain: GAGVSQSPSNKVTEKGKDVELRCDPISGHTALYWYRQSLGQGLEFLIYFQGNSAPDKSGLPSDRFSAERTGGSVSTLTIQRTQQEDSAVYLCASSSLGTSAYNEQFFGPGTRLTVL.